This T cell receptor beta chain was recovered during a study of identical twins. This clonotype showed up many times. TCRdb reprocessed the 5' RACE reads with MiXCR, giving one entry per CDR3 protein. The data contain about 720,000 distinct CDR3 sequences, 8.6% of them singletons. The length of the CDR3 is 14 residues. Trimming took off 6 bases at V and 6 bases at J, with 14 bases between the two ends. The same specimen was also included in a second study, on yellow fever vaccine responses in identical twins.

Source material: PBMCs. J is TRBJ2-2 and V is TRBV12-3 or TRBV12-4; possible D gene TRBD1, 6 bases. This sequence originates from a woman younger than 30 in good health. The CDR3 nucleotides are TGTGCCAGCAGGTTGACAGGTACAGCCGGGGAGCTGTTTTTT. Residues: CASRLTGTAGELFF.